This T cell receptor (beta chain) came from a study of T-cell memory formation after mild COVID-19 (dated by TCRdb to the early 2020s). For context, the study as a whole: TCR sequence clusters from the two donors were largely donor specific. In two donors, T-cell clones that expanded and contracted after mild COVID-19 were tracked by sequencing TCRalpha and TCRbeta repertoires over time. The cohort was made up of two young adult volunteers, one female and one male, who were previously healthy. What the research found in general, with its limitations: Balanced CD4/CD8 phenotypes were observed for clones contracting from day 15 to 85, whereas a bias towards CD4+ was observed for a second wave of clones expanding from day 15 to 37. Contracting CD4+ clones were located mainly in the CM and EM memory subsets, whereas CD8+ clones were found to be enriched in EMRA. Some responding clones were detected in pre-infection memory, suggesting pre-existing cross-reactive memory T cells joined the SARS-CoV-2 response. SARS-CoV-2 specificity was not confirmed for the second-wave clones peaking on day 37. The study included only two mild cases, and larger cohorts that include severe cases with pre-infection samples were judged to be necessary.

This clonotype was seen only a few times. The antigen it recognizes is unknown. The junction shows a germline mismatch at one end, possibly a read error. Ficoll-Paque density gradient centrifugation was used to isolate PBMCs. The germline V gene (reference sequence) provides CDR1 DFQATT and CDR2 SNEGSKA. The CDR3 goes from the cysteine to the phenylalanine over 15 residues. Only the CDR3 DNA stays, 45 bases, in frame from base 1. The reads were generated on an Illumina NovaSeq 6000. Using 5'RACE with constant-segment primers, TCRalpha and TCRbeta cDNA libraries were constructed, with sample barcodes and unique molecular identifiers added in the process. Trizol reagent was used to extract RNA from every sample. The libraries were amplified in two PCR steps, and the second step added a second sample barcode and Illumina TruSeq adapters. The libraries were sequenced on an Illumina NovaSeq using 2 x 150 bp paired-end reads. Per the authors' processing: Demultiplexing of reads and collapsing into UMI-guided consensus sequences were performed with migec v1.2.7. Using mixcr v2.1.11, the UMI consensuses were aligned to TRA and TRB V and J templates and assembled into clonotypes. Clonotypes were classified as expanded or contracted when called significant by both edgeR and NoisET, with noise models trained on biological replicates. edgeR calls used a false discovery rate-adjusted p below 0.01 and a log2 fold-change threshold of 1. As an exploratory analysis of dynamics, PCA with hierarchical clustering was applied to max-normalized trajectories of the 1000 most abundant clonotypes. Each responding clone was given a CD4 or CD8 phenotype based on the CD4+ and CD8+ repertoires, which had been sequenced separately. Using fastp at Q25 and MiXCR, TCRdb reprocessed the public reads and kept productive beta chains. When rows share a CDR3 protein, they turn into one entry using the most common DNA and genes. TCRdb's processing, not the authors' own work, is the source of the V and J calls. The sample table holds about 170,000 distinct CDR3 sequences, of which approximately 12% were seen once. 2.5% to 3.5% of the sample lies in the top ten.

Sequencing used PBMCs or a T cell subset sorted from them (not recorded which). The sequence is built from TRBV20-1 and TRBJ2-3, with 12 bases in between that match TRBD2. This TCR came from a man younger than 35 who had mild COVID-19 (a few samples of this study predate the infection). The sample titles of this study are shuffled in the database, so cell type and time point are left out; the donor was told from shared clones. The DNA reads TGCAGTGCTCCACTAGCGGGGGGCAGCAGAGATACGCAGTATTTT. This codes for CSAPLAGGSRDTQYF.